This T cell receptor (beta chain) derives from a study of shared clonotypes between healthy human individuals. To note about this clone: The junction departs from the called germline gene at one end, perhaps through a read error.

Replicate PCRs for unsorted PBMC used around 280 ng DNA (around 29,000 T cell genomes). The protocol was immunoSEQ multiplex PCR, while the TCRdb copy is restricted to in-frame clones and leaves out a portion. The sample has approximately 500,000 clones, approximately 85% seen once; the top ten hold 10% to 15%. All participating donors were Caucasian adults from Nashville, Tennessee. Sequencing was carried out using PBMCs. The TCR sequence derives from a woman between 40 and 50 years old in good health. Some clones in this sample may be carry-over from other donors' samples.

CDR3 amino acids: CASSQGASSFF. The CDR3 DNA reads as TGTGCCAGCAGCCAAGGGGCGAGTTCTTTCTTT. The chain employs TRBV4-1 and TRBJ1-1; possibly TRBD1 for D (5 bases). Germline V gene sequence: CDR1 MGHRA, CDR2 YSYEKL. The CDR3 runs 11 residues.